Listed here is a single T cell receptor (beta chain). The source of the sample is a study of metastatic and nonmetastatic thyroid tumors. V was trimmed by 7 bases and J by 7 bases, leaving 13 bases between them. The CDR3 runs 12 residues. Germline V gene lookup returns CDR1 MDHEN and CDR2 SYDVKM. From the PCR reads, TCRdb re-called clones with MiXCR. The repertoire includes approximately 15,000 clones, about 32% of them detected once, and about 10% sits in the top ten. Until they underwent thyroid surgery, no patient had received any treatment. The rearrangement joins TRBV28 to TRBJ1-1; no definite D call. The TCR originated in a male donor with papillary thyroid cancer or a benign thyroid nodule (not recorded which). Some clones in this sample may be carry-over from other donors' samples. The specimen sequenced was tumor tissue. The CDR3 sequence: CASTERGSEAFF. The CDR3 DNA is TGTGCCAGCACTGAAAGAGGGAGTGAAGCTTTCTTT.